This TCR beta chain was profiled in a study of blood T cell repertoires in COVID-19. The trim removed 5 bases at V and 11 bases at J, leaving 11 bases unmatched. CDR1 and CDR2 (germline): MNHEY, SVGAGI. The CDR3 has 13 amino acids. TCRdb keeps only in-frame clones here, not all; method: immunoSEQ multiplex PCR. The sample carries approximately 230,000 clones, 86% recorded once. This chain joins TRBV6-5 and TRBJ1-1, with TRBD1 identical over 7 bases. The sample taken for sequencing was peripheral blood. The TCR was taken from a man aged 25 to 45 who had recovered from COVID-19. CDR3 sequence reads: CASSRPSGTEAFF. DNA for the CDR3: TGTGCCAGCAGTCGCCCCTCCGGGACAGAGGCTTTCTTT.